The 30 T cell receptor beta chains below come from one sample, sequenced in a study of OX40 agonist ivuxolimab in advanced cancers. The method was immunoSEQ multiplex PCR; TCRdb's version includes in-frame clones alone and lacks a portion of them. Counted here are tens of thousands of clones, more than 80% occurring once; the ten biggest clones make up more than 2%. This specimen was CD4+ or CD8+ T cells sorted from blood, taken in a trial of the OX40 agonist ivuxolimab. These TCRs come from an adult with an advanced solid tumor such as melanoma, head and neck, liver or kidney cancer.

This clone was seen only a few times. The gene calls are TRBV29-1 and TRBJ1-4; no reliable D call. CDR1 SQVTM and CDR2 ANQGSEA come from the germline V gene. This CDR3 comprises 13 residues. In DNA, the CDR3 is TGCAGGGCGGGCCGCGCAACTAATGAAAAACTGTTTTTT. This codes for CRAGRATNEKLFF. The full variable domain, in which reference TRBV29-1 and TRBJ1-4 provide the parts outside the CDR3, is SAVISQKPSRDICQRGTSLTIQCQVDSQVTMMFWYRQQPGQSLTLIATANQGSEATYESGFVIDKFPISRPNLTFSTLTVSNMSPEDSSIYLCRAGRATNEKLFFGSGTQLSVL.

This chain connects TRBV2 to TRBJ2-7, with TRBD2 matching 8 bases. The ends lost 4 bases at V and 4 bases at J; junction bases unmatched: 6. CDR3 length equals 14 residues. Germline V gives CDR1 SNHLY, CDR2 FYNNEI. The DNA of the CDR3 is TGTGCCAGCAGTGTAGGCGGGGGGAGATACGAGCAGTACTTC. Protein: CASSVGGGRYEQYF. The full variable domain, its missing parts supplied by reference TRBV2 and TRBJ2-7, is EPEVTQTPSHQVTQMGQEVILRCVPISNHLYFYWYRQILGQKVEFLVSFYNNEISEKSEIFDDQFSVERPDGSNFTLKIRSTKLEDSAMYFCASSVGGGRYEQYFGPGTRLTVT.

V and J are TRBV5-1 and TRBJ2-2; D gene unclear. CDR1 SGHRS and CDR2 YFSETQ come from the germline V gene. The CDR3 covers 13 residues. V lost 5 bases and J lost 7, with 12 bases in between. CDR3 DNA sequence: TGCGCCAGCAGACCAGACGTGAGCGGGGAGCTGTTTTTT. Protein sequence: CASRPDVSGELFF.

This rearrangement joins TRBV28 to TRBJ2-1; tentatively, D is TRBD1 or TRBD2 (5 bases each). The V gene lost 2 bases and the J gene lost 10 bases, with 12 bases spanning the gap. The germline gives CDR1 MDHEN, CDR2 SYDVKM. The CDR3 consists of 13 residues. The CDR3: CASSLTGAGEQFF. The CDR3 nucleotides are TGTGCCAGCAGTTTAACCGGGGCCGGGGAGCAGTTCTTC. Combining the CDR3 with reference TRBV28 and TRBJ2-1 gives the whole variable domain DVKVTQSSRYLVKRTGEKVFLECVQDMDHENMFWYRQDPGLGLRLIYFSYDVKMKEKGDIPEGYSVSREKKERFSLILESASTNQTSMYLCASSLTGAGEQFFGPGTRLTVL.

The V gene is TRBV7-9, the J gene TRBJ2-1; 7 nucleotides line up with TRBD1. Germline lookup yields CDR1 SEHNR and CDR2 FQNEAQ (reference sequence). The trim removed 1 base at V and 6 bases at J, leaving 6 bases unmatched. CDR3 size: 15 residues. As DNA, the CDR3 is TGTGCCAGCAGCTTAGGTCAGGGGGTAGTCAATGAGCAGTTCTTC. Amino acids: CASSLGQGVVNEQFF.

In DNA, the CDR3 is TGCGCCAGCAGCCAAGTAGGGTACAATCAGCCCCAGCATTTT. Its protein product is CASSQVGYNQPQHF. The gene calls are TRBV4-1 and TRBJ1-5; D call uncertain. CDR3 length: 14 residues. V lost 1 base to trimming and J lost 3 bases, with 7 bases between them. Germline assignment: CDR1 MGHRA and CDR2 YSYEKL.

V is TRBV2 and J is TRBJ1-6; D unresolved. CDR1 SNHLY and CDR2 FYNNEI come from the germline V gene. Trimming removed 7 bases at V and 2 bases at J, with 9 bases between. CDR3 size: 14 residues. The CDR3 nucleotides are TGTGCCAGCAACCCCGCCCCCTATAATTCACCCCTCCACTTT. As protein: CASNPAPYNSPLHF. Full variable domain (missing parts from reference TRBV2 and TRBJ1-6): EPEVTQTPSHQVTQMGQEVILRCVPISNHLYFYWYRQILGQKVEFLVSFYNNEISEKSEIFDDQFSVERPDGSNFTLKIRSTKLEDSAMYFCASNPAPYNSPLHFGNGTRLTVT.

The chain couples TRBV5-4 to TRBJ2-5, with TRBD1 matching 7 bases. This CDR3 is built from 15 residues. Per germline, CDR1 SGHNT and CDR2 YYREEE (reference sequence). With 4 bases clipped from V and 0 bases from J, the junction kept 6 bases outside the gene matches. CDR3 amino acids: CASSPGTANQETQYF. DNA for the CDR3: TGTGCCAGCAGCCCGGGGACAGCCAACCAAGAGACCCAGTACTTC.

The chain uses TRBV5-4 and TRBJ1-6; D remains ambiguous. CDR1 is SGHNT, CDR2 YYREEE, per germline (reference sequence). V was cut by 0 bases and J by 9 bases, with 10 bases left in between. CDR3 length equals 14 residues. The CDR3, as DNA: TGTGCCAGCAGCTTGGCTGGAGTGAGTTCACCCCTCCACTTT. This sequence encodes CASSLAGVSSPLHF.

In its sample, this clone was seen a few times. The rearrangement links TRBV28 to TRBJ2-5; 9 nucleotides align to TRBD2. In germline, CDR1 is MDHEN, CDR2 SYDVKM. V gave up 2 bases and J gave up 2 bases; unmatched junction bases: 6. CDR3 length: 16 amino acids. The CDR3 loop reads CASSLAGGMRQETQYF. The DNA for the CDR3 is TGTGCCAGCAGTTTAGCGGGGGGGATGCGTCAAGAGACCCAGTACTTC.

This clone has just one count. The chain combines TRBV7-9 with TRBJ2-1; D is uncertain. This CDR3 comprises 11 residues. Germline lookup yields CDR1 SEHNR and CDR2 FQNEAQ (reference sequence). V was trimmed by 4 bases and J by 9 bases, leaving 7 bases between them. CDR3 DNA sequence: TGTGCCAGCAGCTCCCTAGGTGAGCAGTTCTTC. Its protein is CASSSLGEQFF. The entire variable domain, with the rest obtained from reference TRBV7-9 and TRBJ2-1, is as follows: DTGVSQNPRHKITKRGQNVTFRCDPISEHNRLYWYRQTLGQGPEFLTYFQNEAQLEKSRLLSDRFSAERPKGSFSTLEIQRTEQGDSAMYLCASSSLGEQFFGPGTRLTVL.

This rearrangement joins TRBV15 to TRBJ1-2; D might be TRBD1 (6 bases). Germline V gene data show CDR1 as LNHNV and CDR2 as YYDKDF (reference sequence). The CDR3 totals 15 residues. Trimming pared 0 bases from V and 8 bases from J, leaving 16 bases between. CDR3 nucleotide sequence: TGTGCCACCAGCAGAGATCCAGGGGAGCGCGGCGGCTACACCTTC. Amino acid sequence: CATSRDPGERGGYTF.

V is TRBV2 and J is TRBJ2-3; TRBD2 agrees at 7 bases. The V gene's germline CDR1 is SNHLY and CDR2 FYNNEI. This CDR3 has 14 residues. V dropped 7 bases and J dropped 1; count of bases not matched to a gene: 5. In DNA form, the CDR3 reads TGTGCCAGCAAACGGGCGGGAGGCACAGATACGCAGTATTTT. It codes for CASKRAGGTDTQYF.

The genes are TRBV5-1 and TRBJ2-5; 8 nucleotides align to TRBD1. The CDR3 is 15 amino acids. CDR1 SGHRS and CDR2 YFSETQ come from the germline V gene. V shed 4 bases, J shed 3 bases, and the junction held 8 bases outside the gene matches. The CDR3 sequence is CASSAPDREKETQYF. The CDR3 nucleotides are TGCGCCAGCAGCGCTCCGGACAGGGAAAAAGAGACCCAGTACTTC. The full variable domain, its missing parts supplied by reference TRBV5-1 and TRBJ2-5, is KAGVTQTPRYLIKTRGQQVTLSCSPISGHRSVSWYQQTPGQGLQFLFEYFSETQRNKGNFPGRFSGRQFSNSRSEMNVSTLELGDSALYLCASSAPDREKETQYFGPGTRLLVL.

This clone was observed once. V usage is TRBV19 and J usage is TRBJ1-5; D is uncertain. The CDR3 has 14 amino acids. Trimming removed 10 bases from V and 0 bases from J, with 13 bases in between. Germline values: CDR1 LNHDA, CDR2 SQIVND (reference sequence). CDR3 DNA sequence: TGTGCCACCGACCCGGGTTATAGCAATCAGCCCCAGCATTTT. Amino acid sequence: CATDPGYSNQPQHF.

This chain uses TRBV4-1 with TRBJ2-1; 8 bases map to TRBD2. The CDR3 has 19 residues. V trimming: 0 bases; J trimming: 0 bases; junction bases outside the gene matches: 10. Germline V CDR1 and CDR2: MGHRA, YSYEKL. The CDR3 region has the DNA TGCGCCAGCAGCCAAGATCATCGCGGGGGGCCGAGCTCCTACAATGAGCAGTTCTTC. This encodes CASSQDHRGGPSSYNEQFF.

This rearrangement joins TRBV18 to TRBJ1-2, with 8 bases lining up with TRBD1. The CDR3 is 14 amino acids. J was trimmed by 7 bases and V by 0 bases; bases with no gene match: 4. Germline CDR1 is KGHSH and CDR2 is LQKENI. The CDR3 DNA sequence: TGTGCCAGCTCACCACCGGAACAGGGGGGTGGCTACACCTTC. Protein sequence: CASSPPEQGGGYTF.

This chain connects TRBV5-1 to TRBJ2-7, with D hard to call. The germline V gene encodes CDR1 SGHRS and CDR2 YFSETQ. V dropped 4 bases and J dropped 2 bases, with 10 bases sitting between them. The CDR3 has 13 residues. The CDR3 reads CASSPPGPYEQYF. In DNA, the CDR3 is TGCGCCAGCAGCCCCCCCGGTCCCTACGAGCAGTACTTC.

Here the CDR3 DNA reads TGTGCCAGTACCAGCGGACCGGGACAGGAAAATTCACCCCTCCACTTT. It translates to CASTSGPGQENSPLHF. The chain has TRBV19 and TRBJ1-6, with TRBD1 identical over 8 bases. Germline V lookup: CDR1 LNHDA, CDR2 SQIVND (reference sequence). V dropped 7 bases and J dropped 7; count of bases not matched to a gene: 12. The CDR3 is 16 amino acids.

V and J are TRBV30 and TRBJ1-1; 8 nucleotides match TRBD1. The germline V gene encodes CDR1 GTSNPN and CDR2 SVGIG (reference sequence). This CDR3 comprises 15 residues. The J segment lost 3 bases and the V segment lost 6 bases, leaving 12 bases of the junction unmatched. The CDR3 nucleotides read TGTGCCTGCCCTAAGAAGCAGGGGGCGGACACTGAAGCTTTCTTT. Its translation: CACPKKQGADTEAFF.

CDR3 in DNA: TGTGCCAGCAGCTTTGGGGGAGGGAGCTCTGGAAACACCATATATTTT. Translated: CASSFGGGSSGNTIYF. The rearrangement joins TRBV7-2 to TRBJ1-3; the D gene is possibly TRBD1 (5 bases). The germline V gene encodes CDR1 SGHTA and CDR2 FQGNSA. CDR3 length equals 16 residues. V lost 3 bases to trimming and J lost 0 bases, with 12 bases between them. Based on the CDR3 plus reference TRBV7-2 and TRBJ1-3, the full variable domain is GAGVSQSPSNKVTEKGKDVELRCDPISGHTALYWYRQSLGQGLEFLIYFQGNSAPDKSGLPSDRFSAERTGGSVSTLTIQRTQQEDSAVYLCASSFGGGSSGNTIYFGEGSWLTVV.

The CDR3, as DNA: TGTGCCAGCAGTTTTAGGCCTACCGGGGAGCTGTTTTTT. This codes for CASSFRPTGELFF. The chain recombines TRBV6-4 with TRBJ2-2; no clear D. This CDR3 spans 13 amino acids. The germline CDR1 and CDR2 sequences are MRHNA and SNTAGT. V gave up 5 bases and J gave up 5 bases, with 9 bases separating them.

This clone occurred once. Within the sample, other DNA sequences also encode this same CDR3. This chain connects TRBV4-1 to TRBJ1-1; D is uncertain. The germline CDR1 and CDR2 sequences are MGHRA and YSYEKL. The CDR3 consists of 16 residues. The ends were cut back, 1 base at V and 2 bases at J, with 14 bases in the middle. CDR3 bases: TGCGCCAGCAGCCAAGGCGGCGGCAGGCCAAACACTGAAGCTTTCTTT. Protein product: CASSQGGGRPNTEAFF.

Here the CDR3 DNA reads TGTGCCAGTAGTATATCCATCGGGAGGGCTGAAGCTTTCTTT. This encodes CASSISIGRAEAFF. The V call is TRBV19, the J call TRBJ1-1; no firm D call. Trimming shortened V by 2 bases and J by 6 bases, and 13 bases separated the two germline ends. CDR1 is LNHDA, CDR2 SQIVND, per germline (reference sequence). The CDR3 runs to 14 residues.

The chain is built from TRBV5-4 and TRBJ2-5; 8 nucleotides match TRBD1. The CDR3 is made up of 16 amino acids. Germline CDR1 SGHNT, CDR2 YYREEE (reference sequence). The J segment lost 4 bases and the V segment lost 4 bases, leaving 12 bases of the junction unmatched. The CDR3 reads CASSDIGTGRRETQYF. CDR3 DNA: TGTGCCAGCAGCGATATCGGGACAGGACGAAGAGAGACCCAGTACTTC.

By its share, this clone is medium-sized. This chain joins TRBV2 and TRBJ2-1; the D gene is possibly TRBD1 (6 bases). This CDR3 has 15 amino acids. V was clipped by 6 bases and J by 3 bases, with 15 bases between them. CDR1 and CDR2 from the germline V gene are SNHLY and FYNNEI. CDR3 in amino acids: CASSPQDRGYNEQFF. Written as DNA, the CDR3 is TGTGCCAGCAGCCCCCAGGACAGAGGCTACAATGAGCAGTTCTTC.

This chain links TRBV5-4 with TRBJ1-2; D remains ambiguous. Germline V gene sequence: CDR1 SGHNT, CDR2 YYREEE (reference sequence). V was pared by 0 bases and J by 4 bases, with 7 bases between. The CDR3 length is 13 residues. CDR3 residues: CASSLEGSYGYTF. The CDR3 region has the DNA TGTGCCAGCAGCTTGGAGGGATCCTATGGCTACACCTTC.

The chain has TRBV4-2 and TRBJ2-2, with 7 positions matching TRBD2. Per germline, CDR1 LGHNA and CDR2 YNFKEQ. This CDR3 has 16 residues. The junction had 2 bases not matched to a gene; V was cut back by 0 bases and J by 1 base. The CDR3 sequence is CASSQDPSGNTGELFF. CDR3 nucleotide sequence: TGTGCCAGCAGCCAAGATCCTAGCGGGAACACCGGGGAGCTGTTTTTT.

This CDR3 reads CASSVTGGHTDTQYF. CDR3 sequence (DNA): TGTGCCAGCAGCGTAACAGGGGGGCACACAGATACGCAGTATTTT. The chain carries TRBV9 and TRBJ2-3; TRBD1 agrees at 8 bases. The CDR3 is made up of 15 amino acids. J gave up 2 bases and V 1 base, and 3 bases lay outside the gene matches. Per germline, CDR1 SGDLS and CDR2 YYNGEE.

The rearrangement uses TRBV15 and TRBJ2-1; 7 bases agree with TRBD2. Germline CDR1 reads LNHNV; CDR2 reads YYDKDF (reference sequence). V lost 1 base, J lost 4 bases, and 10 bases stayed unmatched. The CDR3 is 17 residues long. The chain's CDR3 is CATSRGSNWGGYNEQFF. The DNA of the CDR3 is TGTGCCACCAGCAGAGGTTCCAATTGGGGGGGGTACAATGAGCAGTTCTTC.